The 18 T cell receptor beta chains below come from one sample, sequenced in a study of monozygotic twins with inflammatory bowel disease. Reanalyzing the 5' RACE reads, TCRdb keeps one entry per CDR3 protein, without DNA. The listing records just over 300,000 distinct CDR3 sequences. The material sequenced was blood. Receptors were obtained from a human donor with ulcerative colitis or Crohn's disease, or a healthy co-twin of an affected twin (not recorded which).

The V call is TRBV5-4, the J call TRBJ2-2; TCRdb names TRBD2, which stays unverified in the absence of DNA. Germline assignment: CDR1 SGHNT and CDR2 YYREEE (reference sequence). This CDR3 is 17 amino acids long. The CDR3 sequence is CASSLWGSGGHTGELFF.

The J gene is TRBJ2-5, the V gene TRBV5-1; TCRdb returns TRBD1, unconfirmable since there is no DNA. The germline CDR1 and CDR2 sequences are SGHRS and YFSETQ. The CDR3 loop spans 15 amino acids. This CDR3 reads CASSFGGSGGETQYF.

The rearrangement joins TRBV5-5 to TRBJ2-7; TCRdb's D call, TRBD1, is unchecked because there is no DNA. Germline V gene lookup returns CDR1 SGHKS and CDR2 YYEKEE (reference sequence). There are 13 residues in the CDR3. CDR3 amino acids: CASSRDRGYELYF. The full variable domain, rest sourced from reference TRBV5-5 and TRBJ2-7, is DAGVTQSPTHLIKTRGQQVTLRCSPISGHKSVSWYQQVLGQGPQFIFQYYEKEERGRGNFPDRFSARQFPNYSSELNVNALLLGDSALYLCASSRDRGYELYFGPGTRLTVT.

The chain employs TRBV3-1 and TRBJ2-7. CDR1 LGHDT and CDR2 YNNKEL come from the germline V gene (reference sequence). The CDR3 covers 11 residues. The CDR3 here is CASSQVAEQYF.

This sequence joins TRBV20-1 and TRBJ2-7; without DNA, the TCRdb call of TRBD1 cannot be checked. Germline V gene lookup returns CDR1 DFQATT and CDR2 SNEGSKA (reference sequence). The CDR3 sequence is 12 residues long. This CDR3 reads CSAWDRSREQYF.

V is TRBV7-6 and J is TRBJ2-7; with no DNA, the TCRdb D assignment of TRBD1 cannot be verified. The CDR3 totals 17 residues. The germline V gene has CDR1 SGHVS and CDR2 FNYEAQ. The CDR3 protein is CASSSLQGRAPLGEQYF.

The chain links TRBV7-2 to TRBJ2-3; TCRdb outputs TRBD1, but without DNA this stays unchecked. The germline CDR1 and CDR2 sequences are SGHTA and FQGNSA. The length of the CDR3 is 15 residues. CDR3 sequence: CASRQQGARTDTQYF.

The chain couples TRBV7-9 to TRBJ1-4; the D call from TCRdb, TRBD1, cannot be confirmed without DNA. The CDR3 extends over 15 amino acids. Germline loops: CDR1 SEHNR, CDR2 FQNEAQ (reference sequence). CDR3 amino acids: CASSLEGASNEKLFF.

The chain joins TRBV5-1 to TRBJ2-2; the TCRdb D gene call, TRBD2, has no DNA to confirm it. Germline V lookup: CDR1 SGHRS, CDR2 YFSETQ. The CDR3 loop spans 14 amino acids. The CDR3 reads CASSTGLAIGELFF.

The rearrangement joins TRBV2 to TRBJ1-4. This CDR3 region has 15 residues. Germline loops: CDR1 SNHLY, CDR2 FYNNEI. The CDR3 spells CASTETLATNEKLFF.

V usage is TRBV28 and J usage is TRBJ1-2; without DNA, the TCRdb call of TRBD1 cannot be checked. The CDR3 covers 13 residues. The germline gives CDR1 MDHEN, CDR2 SYDVKM. CDR3 sequence: CASSYPGGWGYTF.

V usage is TRBV6-1 and J usage is TRBJ2-1; TCRdb outputs TRBD2, but without DNA this stays unchecked. Germline loops: CDR1 MNHNS, CDR2 SASEGT. This CDR3 has 15 amino acids. CDR3: CASSAKGLAGNEQFF.

V is TRBV3-1 and J is TRBJ1-5. Germline CDR1 reads LGHDT; CDR2 reads YNNKEL (reference sequence). The CDR3 is 15 residues long. The CDR3 protein is CASSQDQGPAQPQHF.

The chain couples TRBV19 to TRBJ2-1; without DNA, the TCRdb call of TRBD2 cannot be checked. CDR3 length: 16 residues. Germline loops: CDR1 LNHDA, CDR2 SQIVND (reference sequence). CDR3 loop: CASSPRLADSYNEQFF.

The chain is built from TRBV7-2 and TRBJ1-2; lacking DNA, the TRBD1 call made by TCRdb goes unchecked. Germline CDR1 is SGHTA and CDR2 is FQGNSA. This CDR3 spans 14 amino acids. CDR3 loop: CASSPSQGNYGYTF.

This chain uses TRBV7-9 with TRBJ2-5; TCRdb's D gene call, TRBD2, goes unchecked for lack of DNA. CDR3 length equals 15 residues. Germline V gene sequence: CDR1 SEHNR, CDR2 FQNEAQ (reference sequence). CDR3 amino acids: CASSYMTSGQETQYF.

The rearrangement links TRBV12-3 or TRBV12-4 to TRBJ1-2; the TRBD1 assignment by TCRdb is unverifiable without DNA. This CDR3 region has 15 residues. The CDR3 reads CASRLAGGTGHGYTF.

The CDR3 here is CASSPWDTNYGYTF. The J gene is TRBJ1-2, the V gene TRBV5-1; the TCRdb call, TRBD1, lacks DNA for checking. CDR1 is SGHRS and CDR2 is YFSETQ in the germline V gene. The CDR3 extends over 14 amino acids. Full variable domain (missing parts from reference TRBV5-1 and TRBJ1-2): KAGVTQTPRYLIKTRGQQVTLSCSPISGHRSVSWYQQTPGQGLQFLFEYFSETQRNKGNFPGRFSGRQFSNSRSEMNVSTLELGDSALYLCASSPWDTNYGYTFGSGTRLTVV.